This T cell receptor (beta chain) was obtained from a study of identical twins (dated by TCRdb to about 2016). Regarding the study in general: The study deep-sequenced TCR alpha and beta repertoires from monozygotic twins, unrelated adults of various ages and cord blood to test whether fetal clonotypes persist. To rule out contamination, the twin experiments were replicated at different times with different library preparation protocols.

The study at large found these results: Because the same donors could not be followed over many years, the conclusions depended on cross-sectional statistical analysis. Invariant T cells such as MAIT and iNKT could partly confound zero-insertion analyses, though diverse VJ usage argued against this for most clonotypes. Out-of-frame TCR alpha sequences shared between twins showed an excess of low generation-probability sequences compared with coincidental sharing between unrelated individuals. A weaker excess of twin sharing was found in beta out-of-frame sequences because the signal-to-noise ratio was lowered by fewer shared sequences. Fewer insertions were carried by abundant cord blood beta clonotypes, a similar but weaker trend appeared in young adult naive repertoires, and no such trend appeared in memory repertoires. In monozygotic twins, recombination models systematically underestimated out-of-frame TCR alpha sharing, but the models matched the sharing seen between unrelated individuals.

Every donor was a healthy Caucasian. The study also sequenced three unrelated non-twin adults: a male aged 18 to 30, a male aged 50 to 59 and a female aged 50 to 59. Miltenyi CD45RO+ enrichment and human naive T-cell isolation kits were used to isolate memory (CD45RO+) and naive T cells from PBMC. The method behind the library was 5' RACE. The data were produced on an Illumina HiSeq 2000. Template switching introduced a universal primer binding site; the final cDNA contained a unique molecular identifier, enabling accurate counting of TCR cDNA molecules. Specific primers in the conserved constant-segment region were used to synthesize first-strand cDNA for TCR alpha and beta chains. To control for contamination, each cDNA library was double barcoded with a SMART-Mk sample barcode plus Illumina barcodes. TruSeq adapter sequences along with Illumina sample barcodes were introduced in two successive PCR steps. Sequencing of the TCR alpha and beta cDNA libraries was done on the Illumina HiSeq platform using custom primers. Concerning the study's data processing: MiGEC processed the raw reads to extract unique molecular identifiers, while MiXCR was used to determine the CDR3 positions. Recombination models were inferred per individual with the repgenHMM and IGoR tools using an EM algorithm. Shared clonotype analysis was performed with the tcR package in R, normalizing sharing by the product of cloneset sizes. Out-of-frame nonproductive sequences were analyzed to study raw recombination free of thymic and clonal selection effects. Using fastp at Q25 and MiXCR, TCRdb reprocessed the public reads and kept productive beta chains. Rows are combined by CDR3 protein, so each entry shows the most common genes and DNA. These V and J calls derive from TCRdb rather than the authors' analysis. In all, the sample holds roughly 710,000 distinct CDR3 sequences, and roughly 6% of those were seen once. Of the sample, 1.5% to 2% is held by the ten largest clones.

This clonotype was recorded at least ten times. No cognate antigen has been identified for it. No clone much larger than this one lies a single base away; base qualities are absent. Sequenced input: naive T cells sorted from blood. The sample's cell subset or site label is to be understood as: cells isolated with a human naive T-cell isolation kit. The origin of this receptor is a man in his late teens or twenties in good health.

The nucleotide sequence reads as follows: TGTGCCAGCAGCTATGAATACTTCTACGAGCAGTACTTC. Its protein product is CASSYEYFYEQYF. The chain uses TRBV7-2 and TRBJ2-7, with the identity of the D gene unclear. The CDR3 goes from the cysteine to the phenylalanine over 13 residues. The sequence is cut down to CDR3 DNA, 39 bases in frame from base 1. Trimming takes 4 bases from V and 3 bases from J, and the germline ends sit 10 bases apart. From a lookup of the germline V gene, CDR1 and CDR2 are SGHTA and FQGNSA.